The next 9 T cell receptor beta chains were all read from a single sample in a study of shared clonotypes between healthy human individuals. Assay used: immunoSEQ multiplex PCR; TCRdb lists only in-frame clones, some missing. This table has about a million clones, 60% to 85% appearing once. Sequenced sample: memory CD4+ T cells sorted from blood. Subset given: CD45RA-negative fraction. The source is a man aged 18-30 years in good health.

Remarks on this clone: Other DNA sequences of this sample code for an identical CDR3. The chain carries TRBV10-3 and TRBJ1-6, with D hard to call. This CDR3 spans 15 amino acids. The germline gives CDR1 ENHRY, CDR2 SYGVKD. Trimming pared 2 bases from V and 4 bases from J, leaving 9 bases between. Written as DNA, the CDR3 is TGTGCCATCAGTGAGAGGGCAGATTATAATTCACCCCTCCACTTT. This gives the protein CAISERADYNSPLHF.

Ten or more counts support this clone. The chain recombines TRBV19 with TRBJ1-6; tentative D call: TRBD1 (6 bases). The CDR3 is made up of 14 amino acids. In germline, CDR1 is LNHDA, CDR2 SQIVND (reference sequence). V was shortened by 3 bases and J by 9 bases, with 12 bases between the two germline ends. CDR3 amino acids: CASSMGDMSSPLHF. CDR3 nucleotide sequence: TGTGCCAGTAGTATGGGGGACATGAGTTCACCCCTCCACTTT.

This chain connects TRBV6-1 to TRBJ2-1, with 7 bases fitting TRBD2. V dropped 7 bases and J dropped 6; count of bases not matched to a gene: 9. CDR1 MNHNS and CDR2 SASEGT come from the germline V gene. This CDR3 is built from 14 residues. The CDR3 region has the DNA TGTGCCAGCACAATAGCGGGCGGGAGCAATGAGCAGTTCTTC. Its translation: CASTIAGGSNEQFF.

This clone showed up just a few times. The chain is built from TRBV28 and TRBJ2-7; 8 bases fit TRBD2. In germline, CDR1 is MDHEN, CDR2 SYDVKM. The V gene end was trimmed by 6 bases and the J gene end by 0 bases; junction bases not matched to a gene: 19. The CDR3 covers 19 residues. Here the CDR3 DNA reads TGTGCCAGCAGCCCTGGACTAGCTGGGAATCCCAAGAGCTCCTACGAGCAGTACTTC. This translates into CASSPGLAGNPKSSYEQYF.

This rearrangement joins TRBV2 to TRBJ2-2; TRBD2 agrees at 11 bases. Germline V gives CDR1 SNHLY, CDR2 FYNNEI. The CDR3 consists of 16 residues. V lost 5 bases, J lost 2 bases, and 4 bases stayed unmatched. In DNA, the CDR3 is TGTGCCAGCAGTTCTCTAGCGGGAGGCAACACCGGGGAGCTGTTTTTT. This translates into CASSSLAGGNTGELFF. The full variable domain, its missing parts supplied by reference TRBV2 and TRBJ2-2, is EPEVTQTPSHQVTQMGQEVILRCVPISNHLYFYWYRQILGQKVEFLVSFYNNEISEKSEIFDDQFSVERPDGSNFTLKIRSTKLEDSAMYFCASSSLAGGNTGELFFGEGSRLTVL.

This chain connects TRBV19 to TRBJ2-1, with 9 bases aligning to TRBD2. The CDR3 consists of 15 residues. Germline lookup yields CDR1 LNHDA and CDR2 SQIVND (reference sequence). The V segment lost 6 bases and the J segment 1 base; nucleotides outside the gene matches: 4. CDR3 DNA: TGTGCCAGTAGGCGCCTAGCGGGATCCTACAATGAGCAGTTCTTC. Its translation is CASRRLAGSYNEQFF.

The rearrangement uses TRBV28 and TRBJ2-5; TRBD1 matches at 9 bases. V lost 6 bases, J lost 3 bases, and 5 bases stayed unmatched. Germline loops: CDR1 MDHEN, CDR2 SYDVKM. CDR3 length equals 14 residues. The CDR3 is CASSPGTGKETQYF. In DNA, the CDR3 is TGTGCCAGCAGCCCGGGGACAGGGAAAGAGACCCAGTACTTC.

On this clone: This specimen includes other DNA sequences encoding the same CDR3. The chain's CDR3 is CAWSRGNEKLFF. The CDR3 coding sequence is TGTGCCTGGAGTAGGGGGAATGAAAAACTGTTTTTT. V and J are TRBV30 and TRBJ1-4; possible D gene TRBD1, 6 bases. Per germline, CDR1 GTSNPN and CDR2 SVGIG (reference sequence). This CDR3 spans 12 amino acids. The V end was cut by 2 bases, the J end by 5 bases, with 6 bases between.

V and J are TRBV5-1 and TRBJ2-7; 8 bases map to TRBD1. Germline CDR1 and CDR2: SGHRS and YFSETQ. V lost 3 bases and J lost 2; bases outside the gene matches: 4. This CDR3 is built from 14 residues. Here the CDR3 DNA reads TGCGCCAGCAGCTCGGGACAGGTGACCTACGAGCAGTACTTC. Translating it yields CASSSGQVTYEQYF.